Each of the 26 T cell receptor beta chains below was sequenced from the same sample in a study of CD8 T cells in Susac syndrome. Random hexamers were used to reverse transcribe an amount of about 0.5 to 1 ug RNA. A single record per CDR3 protein comes from TCRdb applying MiXCR to the immunoSEQ multiplex PCR reads. The top ten hold 0.63% of the sample, which has around 25,000 distinct CDR3 sequences, 93% seen once. Sequencing used CD8+ T cells from PBMCs. The receptors stem from a human donor with Susac syndrome.

The V call is TRBV19, the J call TRBJ1-1, with D unresolved. CDR3 length: 14 amino acids. V dropped 0 bases and J dropped 1 base, with 6 bases sitting between them. Germline lookup yields CDR1 LNHDA and CDR2 SQIVND (reference sequence). The CDR3 reads CASSIDSPNTEAFF. Here the CDR3 DNA reads TGTGCCAGTAGTATAGACAGCCCGAACACTGAAGCTTTCTTT.

The rearrangement uses TRBV29-1 and TRBJ1-4, with 7 bases aligning to TRBD1. The V and J ends lost 4 bases and 4 bases, in that order; junction bases with no gene match: 3. The CDR3 length is 13 residues. Germline V gene sequence: CDR1 SQVTM, CDR2 ANQGSEA. The CDR3 spells CSVVQGDNEKLFF. The CDR3 DNA reads as TGCAGCGTTGTTCAGGGGGATAATGAAAAACTGTTTTTT.

V is TRBV27 and J is TRBJ2-2; weak D call: TRBD1 (7 bases). V gave up 2 bases and J gave up 5 bases, with 12 bases separating them. This CDR3 is 15 amino acids long. Looked up from germline, CDR1 is MNHEY and CDR2 is SMNVEV (reference sequence). CDR3 sequence reads: CASSLEGAGTGELFF. CDR3 nucleotides: TGTGCCAGCAGTTTAGAGGGGGCGGGGACCGGGGAGCTGTTTTTT.

The gene calls are TRBV29-1 and TRBJ1-1, with TRBD1 identical over 7 bases. Germline CDR1 SQVTM, CDR2 ANQGSEA. After removal of 5 bases from V and 0 bases from J, the junction contained 15 bases not matched to a gene. The CDR3 sequence is 17 residues long. The CDR3 nucleotides are TGCAGCGTTACAGGGGCGACTTCGGAGCGGGTGAACACTGAAGCTTTCTTT. Translated: CSVTGATSERVNTEAFF.

This rearrangement joins TRBV6-4 to TRBJ2-7; 10 bases are shared with TRBD2. Germline-derived CDR1 and CDR2 are MRHNA and SNTAGT. This CDR3 contains 19 residues. V dropped 6 bases and J dropped 1; count of bases not matched to a gene: 18. CDR3 in DNA: TGTGCCAGCAGGATGATACGACTGATAGCGGGGGGTAATTCCTACGAGCAGTACTTC. This translates into CASRMIRLIAGGNSYEQYF.

The rearrangement links TRBV12-3 or TRBV12-4 to TRBJ2-3, with 8 nucleotides matching TRBD1. The junction had 1 base not matched to a gene; V was cut back by 8 bases and J by 0 bases. The CDR3 is 13 residues long. CDR3 in amino acids: CASDRGSTDTQYF. In DNA, the CDR3 is TGTGCCAGCGACAGGGGAAGCACAGATACGCAGTATTTT.

V gene TRBV14 combines with J gene TRBJ2-7; no definite D call. V was cut by 1 base and J by 3 bases, with 10 bases left in between. The CDR3 extends over 14 amino acids. CDR1 SGHDN and CDR2 FVKESK come from the germline V gene. CDR3 nucleotides: TGTGCCAGCAGCCAAGTTGGATCATTCTACGAGCAGTACTTC. Translating gives CASSQVGSFYEQYF.

The rearrangement joins TRBV20-1 to TRBJ1-5, with D tentatively TRBD1 (6 bases). The CDR3 is 14 residues long. V lost 5 bases and J lost 4, with 15 bases in between. From germline, CDR1 is DFQATT and CDR2 SNEGSKA (reference sequence). The chain's CDR3 is CSAVRGGFNQPQHF. As DNA, the CDR3 is TGCAGTGCTGTAAGGGGGGGCTTTAATCAGCCCCAGCATTTT.

The V call is TRBV20-1, the J call TRBJ1-5, with 11 bases aligning to TRBD1. Germline V CDR1 and CDR2: DFQATT, SNEGSKA (reference sequence). Trimming took 5 bases from V and 1 from J; bases not matched to a gene: 7. The CDR3 has 16 residues. CDR3 amino acids: CSAGPGQGGSNQPQHF. In DNA, the CDR3 is TGCAGTGCTGGGCCGGGACAGGGGGGGAGCAATCAGCCCCAGCATTTT.

The rearrangement joins TRBV29-1 to TRBJ2-7, with 11 bases identical to TRBD1. V lost 1 base and J lost 3; bases outside the gene matches: 5. This CDR3 has 15 amino acids. Looked up from germline, CDR1 is SQVTM and CDR2 is ANQGSEA. The CDR3 protein is CSVEGGQGAIYEQYF. The CDR3 nucleotides are TGCAGCGTTGAAGGAGGACAGGGGGCGATCTACGAGCAGTACTTC.

The chain employs TRBV14 and TRBJ2-7, with D possibly being TRBD1 (6 bases). CDR3 length equals 15 residues. V was clipped by 3 bases and J by 5 bases, with 17 bases between them. The germline CDR1 and CDR2 sequences are SGHDN and FVKESK. The CDR3 bases are TGTGCCAGCAGCCACAATAACAGGGTTGTCGACGAGCAGTACTTC. It codes for CASSHNNRVVDEQYF. Complete variable domain (other parts from reference TRBV14 and TRBJ2-7): EAGVTQFPSHSVIEKGQTVTLRCDPISGHDNLYWYRRVMGKEIKFLLHFVKESKQDESGMPNNRFLAERTGGTYSTLKVQPAELEDSGVYFCASSHNNRVVDEQYFGPGTRLTVT.

The chain joins TRBV7-9 to TRBJ2-7, with D perhaps matching TRBD1 or TRBD2 (7 bases each). Trimming removed 5 bases at V and 4 bases at J, with 18 bases between. The length of the CDR3 is 15 residues. Germline loops: CDR1 SEHNR, CDR2 FQNEAQ (reference sequence). CDR3 nucleotides: TGTGCCAGCAGCCCCGGGGAGGGGGCTTTTTACGAGCAGTACTTC. It translates to CASSPGEGAFYEQYF.

Only one count was recorded for this clonotype. The chain couples TRBV6-5 to TRBJ2-3; 9 nucleotides agree with TRBD2. CDR1 is MNHEY, CDR2 SVGAGI, per germline. Trimming removed 5 bases from V and 3 bases from J; junction bases left unmatched: 6. CDR3 size: 15 residues. CDR3 region: CASSPKRGATDTQYF. The CDR3 nucleotides are TGTGCCAGCAGTCCAAAGCGGGGGGCTACAGATACGCAGTATTTT.

This sequence joins TRBV20-1 and TRBJ2-5, with D maybe TRBD2 (5 bases). Germline V gene lookup returns CDR1 DFQATT and CDR2 SNEGSKA (reference sequence). The CDR3 has 10 amino acids. The V and J ends lost 6 bases and 7 bases respectively, with 9 bases between them. The CDR3 DNA reads as TGCAGTGCCAGACGGGGGACCCAGTACTTC. Translation: CSARRGTQYF.

This clonotype was seen a single time. This chain connects TRBV20-1 to TRBJ2-2, with 8 bases matching TRBD1. With V trimmed by 3 bases and J by 3 bases, 9 bases remained unmatched. The CDR3 is 16 amino acids. The germline V gene encodes CDR1 DFQATT and CDR2 SNEGSKA (reference sequence). CDR3 protein: CSASNWQGAYTGELFF. CDR3 nucleotides: TGCAGTGCTAGTAATTGGCAGGGGGCTTACACCGGGGAGCTGTTTTTT.

V and J are TRBV7-9 and TRBJ2-1; TRBD1 agrees at 9 bases. The ends lost 5 bases at V and 8 bases at J; junction bases unmatched: 4. CDR1 is SEHNR and CDR2 is FQNEAQ in the germline V gene (reference sequence). The CDR3 runs 13 residues. The CDR3 nucleotides are TGTGCCAGCAGCGTGGGACAGGGTCATGAGCAGTTCTTC. Encoded protein: CASSVGQGHEQFF.

This clonotype was observed a few times. V gene TRBV5-6 combines with J gene TRBJ2-2; the match to TRBD1 covers 8 bases. The ends lost 0 bases at V and 3 bases at J; junction bases unmatched: 1. This CDR3 spans 15 amino acids. Per germline, CDR1 SGHDT and CDR2 YYEEEE. The CDR3 reads CASSLVQGDTGELFF. The CDR3, as DNA: TGTGCCAGCAGCTTGGTACAGGGGGACACCGGGGAGCTGTTTTTT.

The chain is built from TRBV27 and TRBJ1-5, with unresolved D. The V gene's germline CDR1 is MNHEY and CDR2 SMNVEV (reference sequence). V lost 1 base and J 3 bases, leaving 10 bases between the germline ends. The CDR3 is 15 amino acids. Here the CDR3 DNA reads TGTGCCAGCAGTTTATACCGGTCAGACAATCAGCCCCAGCATTTT. Protein product: CASSLYRSDNQPQHF.

The genes are TRBV28 and TRBJ2-7; no clear D. The CDR3 is 14 amino acids. The V gene's germline CDR1 is MDHEN and CDR2 SYDVKM. V was shortened by 7 bases and J by 3 bases, with 16 bases between the two germline ends. CDR3 loop: CASTPFRVRYEQYF. CDR3 DNA sequence: TGTGCCAGCACCCCTTTCCGGGTCCGCTACGAGCAGTACTTC. The variable domain in full, completed from reference TRBV28 and TRBJ2-7, reads DVKVTQSSRYLVKRTGEKVFLECVQDMDHENMFWYRQDPGLGLRLIYFSYDVKMKEKGDIPEGYSVSREKKERFSLILESASTNQTSMYLCASTPFRVRYEQYFGPGTRLTVT.

The chain employs TRBV6-2 or TRBV6-3 and TRBJ2-1; 12 nucleotides agree with TRBD2. The V gene end was trimmed by 7 bases and the J gene end by 7 bases; junction bases not matched to a gene: 5. The CDR3 extends over 14 amino acids. Germline V gene lookup returns CDR1 MNHEY and CDR2 SVGEGT. CDR3 DNA sequence: TGTGCCAGCAAGCTAGCGGGGGGGCGAAATGAGCAGTTCTTC. Its translation is CASKLAGGRNEQFF.

CDR3 sequence: CASSLERNWEQYF. The DNA of the CDR3 is TGTGCCAGCAGCTTAGAAAGAAACTGGGAGCAGTACTTC. The rearrangement uses TRBV11-2 and TRBJ2-7; D gene uncertain. Germline-derived CDR1 and CDR2 are SGHAT and FQNNGV. V was clipped by 0 bases and J by 7 bases, with 10 bases between them. This CDR3 is built from 13 residues.

Details on this clonotype: The germline gene is not matched at one end of the junction; a read error may be the cause. The V call is TRBV4-1, the J call TRBJ2-7, with 9 bases aligning to TRBD1. From germline, CDR1 is MGHRA and CDR2 YSYEKL. This CDR3 is built from 14 residues. The CDR3 loop is CASSQTGGSDEQYF. The CDR3 region has the DNA TGCGCCAGCAGCCAAACAGGGGGCTCCGACGAGCAGTACTTC.

This chain joins TRBV6-2 or TRBV6-3 and TRBJ2-5; D is uncertain. The CDR3 is 16 amino acids. Trimming shortened V by 8 bases and J by 3 bases, and 22 bases separated the two germline ends. Germline CDR1 and CDR2: MNHEY and SVGEGT. The CDR3 spells CASFNSGTNAKETQYF. CDR3 nucleotides: TGTGCCAGCTTCAACTCTGGCACAAACGCGAAAGAGACCCAGTACTTC.

The chain recombines TRBV12-3 or TRBV12-4 with TRBJ2-7; D is ambiguous. V gave up 2 bases and J gave up 2 bases, with 7 bases separating them. The CDR3 consists of 13 residues. The CDR3, as DNA: TGTGCCAGCAGTTTAATTAAGGCCTACGAGCAGTACTTC. As protein: CASSLIKAYEQYF.

As DNA, the CDR3 is TGCGCCAGCAGCTCAGACCCCCGGGACACCCACGAGCAGTACTTC. This gives the protein CASSSDPRDTHEQYF. The rearrangement joins TRBV4-1 to TRBJ2-7, with D possibly being TRBD1 (6 bases). This CDR3 region has 15 residues. Germline V gives CDR1 MGHRA, CDR2 YSYEKL. The V and J ends lost 5 bases and 5 bases respectively, with 19 bases between them.

V is TRBV14 and J is TRBJ1-1, with 7 bases that match TRBD1. J gave up 3 bases and V 5 bases, and 18 bases lay outside the gene matches. This CDR3 has 18 residues. CDR1 is SGHDN, CDR2 FVKESK, per germline. The CDR3 region has the DNA TGTGCCAGCAGCTACCGAGTAGACAGGGACGGCTGGGACACTGAAGCTTTCTTT. This gives the protein CASSYRVDRDGWDTEAFF. Full variable domain (missing parts from reference TRBV14 and TRBJ1-1): EAGVTQFPSHSVIEKGQTVTLRCDPISGHDNLYWYRRVMGKEIKFLLHFVKESKQDESGMPNNRFLAERTGGTYSTLKVQPAELEDSGVYFCASSYRVDRDGWDTEAFFGQGTRLTVV.